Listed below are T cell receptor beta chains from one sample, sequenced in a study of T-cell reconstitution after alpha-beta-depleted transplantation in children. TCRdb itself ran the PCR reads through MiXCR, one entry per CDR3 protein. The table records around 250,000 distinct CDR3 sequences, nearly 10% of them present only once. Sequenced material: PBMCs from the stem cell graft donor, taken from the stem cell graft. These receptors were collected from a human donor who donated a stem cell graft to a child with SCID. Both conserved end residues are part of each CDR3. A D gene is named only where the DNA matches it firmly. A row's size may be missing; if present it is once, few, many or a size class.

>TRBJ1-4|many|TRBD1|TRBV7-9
CASSPRGPEGGLFF
TGTGCCAGCAGCCCGAGGGGGCCCGAAGGGGGGCTGTTTTTT
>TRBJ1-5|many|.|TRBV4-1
CASSQSGNQPQHF
TGCGCCAGCAGCCAATCTGGAAATCAGCCCCAGCATTTT
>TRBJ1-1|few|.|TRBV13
CASRIDKGVLNTEAFF
TGTGCCAGCAGGATAGACAAGGGTGTATTGAACACTGAAGCTTTCTTT
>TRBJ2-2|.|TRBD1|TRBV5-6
CASSWAGTGGTGELFF
TGTGCCAGCAGCTGGGCCGGGACAGGAGGCACCGGGGAGCTGTTTTTT
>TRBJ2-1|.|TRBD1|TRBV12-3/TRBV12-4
CASSLAGQGFNEQFF
TGTGCCAGCAGTTTAGCGGGACAGGGGTTCAATGAGCAGTTCTTC
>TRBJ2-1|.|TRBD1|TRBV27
CASSPDRARYNEQFF
TGTGCCAGCAGCCCGGACAGGGCGCGGTACAATGAGCAGTTCTTC
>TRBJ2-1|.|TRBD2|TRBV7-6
CASSSGLAGTYNEQFF
TGTGCCAGCAGCTCCGGACTAGCGGGGACCTACAATGAGCAGTTCTTC
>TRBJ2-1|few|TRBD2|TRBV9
CASSVLAGGYNEQFF
TGTGCCAGCAGCGTACTAGCGGGGGGCTACAATGAGCAGTTCTTC
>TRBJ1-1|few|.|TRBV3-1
CASSHRGPGRRVSGTEAFF
TGTGCCAGCAGCCACCGGGGGCCGGGCCGCAGAGTCTCGGGCACTGAAGCTTTCTTT
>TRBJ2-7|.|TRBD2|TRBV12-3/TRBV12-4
CASSQGLPTYEQYF
TGTGCCAGCAGTCAGGGACTACCCACCTACGAGCAGTACTTC
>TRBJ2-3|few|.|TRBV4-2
CASSQDNGGPPSTDTQYF
TGTGCCAGCAGCCAAGACAACGGGGGTCCCCCTAGCACAGATACGCAGTATTTT
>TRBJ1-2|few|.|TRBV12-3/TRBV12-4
CASTGRVAYGYTF
TGTGCCTCGACCGGCAGGGTCGCCTATGGCTACACCTTC
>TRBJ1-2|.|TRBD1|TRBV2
CATRQGYGYTF
TGTGCCACCAGACAGGGCTATGGCTACACCTTC
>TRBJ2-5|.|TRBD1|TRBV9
CASSAEPGQGRETQYF
TGTGCCAGCAGCGCCGAACCGGGACAGGGTAGAGAGACCCAGTACTTC
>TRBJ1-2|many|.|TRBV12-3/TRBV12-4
CASSPQGKNYGYTF
TGTGCCAGCAGTCCACAGGGTAAGAACTATGGCTACACCTTC
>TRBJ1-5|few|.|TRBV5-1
CGSGESNQPQHF
TGTGGCTCAGGGGAGAGCAATCAGCCCCAGCATTTT
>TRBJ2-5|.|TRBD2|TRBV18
CASSPQVPGLVVGETQYF
TGTGCCAGCTCACCTCAAGTCCCGGGACTAGTGGTTGGTGAGACCCAGTACTTC
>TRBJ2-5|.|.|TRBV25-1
CASRSTGQETQYF
TGTGCCAGCAGATCGACAGGCCAAGAGACCCAGTACTTC
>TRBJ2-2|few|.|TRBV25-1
CATTESLGTGELFF
TGTGCCACCACAGAATCTTTGGGCACCGGGGAGCTGTTTTTT
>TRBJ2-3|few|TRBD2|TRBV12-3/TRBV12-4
CASSFAGGPDTQYF
TGTGCCAGCAGTTTCGCGGGGGGGCCAGATACGCAGTATTTT
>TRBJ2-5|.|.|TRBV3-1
CASSQDPTDQTQYF
TGTGCCAGCAGCCAAGACCCGACCGACCAGACCCAGTACTTC
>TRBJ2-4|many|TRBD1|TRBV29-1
CSIARGIEAQNIQYF
TGCAGCATAGCCAGGGGGATTGAAGCGCAAAACATTCAGTACTTC
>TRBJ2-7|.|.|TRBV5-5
CASNRNTQPYEQYF
TGTGCCAGCAACCGGAATACCCAGCCCTACGAGCAGTACTTC
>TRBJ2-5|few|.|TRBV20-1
CSATGGVETQYF
TGCAGTGCCACAGGGGGGGTAGAGACCCAGTACTTC
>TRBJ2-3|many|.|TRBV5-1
CASSLASDTQYF
TGCGCCAGCAGCTTGGCCTCAGATACGCAGTATTTT
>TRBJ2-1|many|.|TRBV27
CASSLSAGRTIYEQFF
TGTGCCAGCAGTTTATCGGCCGGGAGAACAATCTATGAGCAGTTCTTC
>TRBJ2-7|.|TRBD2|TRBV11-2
CASSSFGRAQQYF
TGTGCCAGCAGCTCCTTTGGGAGGGCGCAGCAGTACTTC
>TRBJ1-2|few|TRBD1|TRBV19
CASSIGGQISYGYTF
TGTGCCAGTAGTATAGGGGGACAGATTTCCTATGGCTACACCTTC
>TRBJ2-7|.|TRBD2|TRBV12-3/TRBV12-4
CASSIGTSLFYEQYF
TGTGCCAGCAGTATCGGGACTAGCTTATTCTACGAGCAGTACTTC
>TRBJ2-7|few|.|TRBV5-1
CASSLGVWNEQYF
TGCGCCAGCAGCTTGGGTGTGTGGAACGAGCAGTACTTC
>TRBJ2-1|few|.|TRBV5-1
CASSLASGGSYNEQFF
TGCGCCAGCAGCTTGGCAAGCGGCGGCTCCTACAATGAGCAGTTCTTC
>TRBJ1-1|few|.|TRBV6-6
CASRQGSGTEAFF
TGTGCCAGCAGACAGGGTTCGGGCACTGAAGCTTTCTTT
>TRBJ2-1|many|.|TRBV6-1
CASSQVGNEQFF
TGTGCCAGCAGTCAAGTGGGCAATGAGCAGTTCTTC
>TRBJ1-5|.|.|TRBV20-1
CSASKGYSNQPQHF
TGCAGTGCTAGTAAGGGGTATAGCAATCAGCCCCAGCATTTT
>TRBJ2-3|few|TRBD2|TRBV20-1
CSALSGGGTDTQYF
TGCAGTGCTCTCAGCGGGGGGGGCACAGATACGCAGTATTTT
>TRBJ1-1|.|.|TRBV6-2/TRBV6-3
CASSSPWTVNTEAFF
TGTGCCAGCAGTTCCCCCTGGACAGTGAACACTGAAGCTTTCTTT
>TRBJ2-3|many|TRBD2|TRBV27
CASSILAGSTDTQYF
TGTGCCAGCAGTATCTTAGCGGGAAGCACAGATACGCAGTATTTT
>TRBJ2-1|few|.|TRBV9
CASSALGIGYNEQFF
TGTGCCAGCAGCGCCTTAGGGATCGGGTACAATGAGCAGTTCTTC
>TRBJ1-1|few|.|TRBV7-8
CASSSRGSVFTEAFF
TGTGCCAGCAGCTCCCGAGGGTCAGTCTTCACTGAAGCTTTCTTT
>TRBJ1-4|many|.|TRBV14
CASSAQQGFNEKLFF
TGTGCCAGCAGCGCGCAACAGGGCTTTAATGAAAAACTGTTTTTT
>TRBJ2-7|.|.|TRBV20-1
CSAPRGTEQYF
TGCAGTGCCCCCCGGGGGACCGAGCAGTACTTC
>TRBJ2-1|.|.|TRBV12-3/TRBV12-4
CASRRGGDEQFF
TGTGCCAGCCGACGGGGAGGTGATGAGCAGTTCTTC
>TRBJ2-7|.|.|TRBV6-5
CASSPEAARYEQYF
TGTGCCAGCTCCCCAGAGGCAGCTCGCTACGAGCAGTACTTC
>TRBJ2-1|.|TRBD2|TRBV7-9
CASRLTSGLYLNEQFF
TGTGCCAGCAGGTTAACTAGCGGGCTATATTTGAATGAGCAGTTCTTC
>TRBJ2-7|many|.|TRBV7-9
CASSLERGSYEQYF
TGTGCCAGCAGCTTAGAAAGGGGATCCTACGAGCAGTACTTC
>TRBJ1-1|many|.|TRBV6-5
CASSYAAVNTEAFF
TGTGCCAGCAGTTACGCCGCGGTGAACACTGAAGCTTTCTTT
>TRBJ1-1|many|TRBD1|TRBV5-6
CASSLGDRGNTEAFF
TGTGCCAGCAGCTTGGGCGACAGGGGGAACACTGAAGCTTTCTTT
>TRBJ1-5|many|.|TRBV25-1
CASSADGNQPQHF
TGTGCCAGCAGTGCCGACGGCAATCAGCCCCAGCATTTT
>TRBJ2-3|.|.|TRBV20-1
CSAKDGGGDTQYF
TGCAGTGCTAAAGACGGGGGTGGAGATACGCAGTATTTT
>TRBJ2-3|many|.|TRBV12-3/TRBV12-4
CASSLGGSLDTQYF
TGTGCCAGCAGTTTAGGTGGCTCCCTAGATACGCAGTATTTT
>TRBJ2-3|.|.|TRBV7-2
CASSLAGGAADTQYF
TGTGCCAGCAGCTTAGCGGGGGGGGCGGCAGATACGCAGTATTTT
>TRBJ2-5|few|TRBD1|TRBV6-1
CATSDRGVETQYF
TGTGCCACATCGGACAGGGGGGTGGAGACCCAGTACTTC
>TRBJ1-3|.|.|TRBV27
CASSPTGTPGNTIYF
TGTGCCAGCTCGCCAACAGGGACCCCTGGAAACACCATATATTTT
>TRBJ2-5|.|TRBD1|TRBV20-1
CSARQGQGKGETQYF
TGCAGTGCTAGACAGGGACAGGGAAAAGGAGAGACCCAGTACTTC
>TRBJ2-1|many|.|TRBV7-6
CASSLVSRQNEQFF
TGTGCCAGCAGCTTAGTCAGCCGACAGAATGAGCAGTTCTTC
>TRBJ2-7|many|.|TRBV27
CASSSTGGSREQYF
TGTGCCAGCAGTTCCACCGGAGGGAGCCGGGAGCAGTACTTC
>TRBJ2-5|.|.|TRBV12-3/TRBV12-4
CASSFTRQETQYF
TGTGCCAGCAGTTTCACTCGTCAAGAGACCCAGTACTTC
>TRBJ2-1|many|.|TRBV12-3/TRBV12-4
CASSWTYNEQFF
TGTGCCAGCAGCTGGACATACAATGAGCAGTTCTTC
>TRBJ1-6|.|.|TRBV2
CASSVWGPENSPLHF
TGTGCCAGCAGTGTGTGGGGGCCGGAAAATTCACCCCTCCACTTT